The rows below give T cell receptor beta chains drawn from one sample of a study of low-dose radiotherapy and immunotherapy resistance in tumors. TCRdb passed the reads through MiXCR, listing each CDR3 protein once. The data show under 95,000 distinct CDR3 sequences, 15% to 20% seen once. The material sequenced was PBMCs, taken after low-dose radiotherapy plus immunotherapy. The source of these receptors is a male donor with prostate cancer. The CDR3 runs from the conserved cysteine through the conserved F or W. A D gene is named only where the DNA matches it firmly. Not every row has a clone size; where given, it reads once, few, many or a size class.

size: NA
D: NA
J: TRBJ2-3
V: TRBV11-2
DNA: TGTGCCAGCAGCTTAGATCGTTGGGCAGATACGCAGTATTTT
CDR3: CASSLDRWADTQYF

size: many
D: TRBD1
J: TRBJ2-7
V: TRBV6-2/TRBV6-3
DNA: TGTGCCAGCAGACTCCGGGACAGGGGCACCTACGAGCAGTACTTC
CDR3: CASRLRDRGTYEQYF

size: many
D: NA
J: TRBJ2-3
V: TRBV19
DNA: TGTGCCAGTAGTATTGACAGCTCAGCTAGCACAGATACGCAGTATTTT
CDR3: CASSIDSSASTDTQYF

size: many
D: TRBD1
J: TRBJ2-3
V: TRBV7-2
DNA: TGTGCCAGCAAACCCGACAGGGGGCGGTCAGATACGCAGTATTTT
CDR3: CASKPDRGRSDTQYF

size: many
D: NA
J: TRBJ2-1
V: TRBV19
DNA: TGTGCCAGTAGTATAGGGGACCCCTCCTACAATGAGCAGTTCTTC
CDR3: CASSIGDPSYNEQFF

size: many
D: TRBD1
J: TRBJ2-3
V: TRBV28
DNA: TGTGCCAGCAGTTTAGCGACAGGGGTTAGGTCAGATACGCAGTATTTT
CDR3: CASSLATGVRSDTQYF

size: NA
D: NA
J: TRBJ1-2
V: TRBV3-1
DNA: TGTGCCAGCAGCCAAGGGGACGGCTACACCTTC
CDR3: CASSQGDGYTF

size: many
D: NA
J: TRBJ2-7
V: TRBV7-8
DNA: TGTGCCAGCAGCCGTGCGACGGGATCTCTAAACGAGCAGTACTTC
CDR3: CASSRATGSLNEQYF

size: many
D: TRBD2
J: TRBJ2-3
V: TRBV2
DNA: TGTGCCAGCAGGATTACCGGGACTATCACAGATACGCAGTATTTT
CDR3: CASRITGTITDTQYF

size: many
D: NA
J: TRBJ2-5
V: TRBV19
DNA: TGTGCCAGTAGCTCTGTGGTTCGGGGCGGAGAGACCCAGTACTTC
CDR3: CASSSVVRGGETQYF